Listed below are T cell receptor beta chains from one sample, sequenced in a study of T cells in Graves' hyperthyroidism and ophthalmopathy. TCRdb re-called the multiplex PCR reads with MiXCR, one entry per CDR3 protein. Of 300,000 to 450,000 distinct CDR3 sequences in the sample, 20% to 25% were seen once. Specimen: blood. The receptors were sampled from a man aged 45-65 years with Graves' hyperthyroidism. Each CDR3 is given with its conserved first and last residue. The order of the fields is J gene, V gene, clone size, D gene, CDR3 protein, CDR3 DNA. D genes are given only for firm matches. Expanded clones get a size class; other rows say once, few or many, or leave the size out.

TRBJ2-1	TRBV7-3	.	.	CASSLGPGRSEQFF	TGTGCCAGCAGCTTAGGTCCGGGGCGTAGTGAGCAGTTCTTC
TRBJ2-6	TRBV19	few	.	CASGVGAGANVLTF	TGTGCCAGTGGTGTGGGGGCTGGGGCCAACGTCCTGACTTTC
TRBJ2-3	TRBV12-3/TRBV12-4	many	TRBD2	CASSELAETDTQYF	TGTGCCAGCAGTGAACTAGCGGAGACAGATACGCAGTATTTT
TRBJ2-2	TRBV11-2	.	.	CASSLDTQVTRYTGELFF	TGTGCCAGCAGCTTAGACACCCAGGTGACACGCTACACCGGGGAGCTGTTTTTT
TRBJ2-7	TRBV20-1	few	TRBD1	CSARDFRTGSYEQYF	TGCAGTGCTAGAGATTTCCGGACAGGGTCCTACGAGCAGTACTTC
TRBJ1-2	TRBV24-1	few	TRBD1	CATSDSAAGGLGYGYTF	TGTGCCACCAGTGATTCGGCCGCAGGGGGTCTGGGTTATGGCTACACCTTC
TRBJ1-2	TRBV12-3/TRBV12-4	.	TRBD1	CASREGAGGYTF	TGTGCCAGCCGAGAGGGGGCCGGTGGCTACACCTTC
TRBJ2-3	TRBV5-6	.	TRBD1	CASSWRTGANTQYF	TGTGCCAGCAGCTGGAGGACAGGGGCAAATACGCAGTATTTT
TRBJ2-1	TRBV20-1	.	.	CSASWESSYNEQFF	TGCAGTGCTAGCTGGGAGAGCTCCTACAATGAGCAGTTCTTC
TRBJ2-5	TRBV11-3	many	.	CATSGRPQETQYF	TGTGCCACCTCGGGAAGGCCGCAAGAGACCCAGTACTTC
TRBJ2-5	TRBV30	few	.	CAWSLEPGETQYF	TGTGCCTGGAGTTTAGAGCCGGGGGAGACCCAGTACTTC
TRBJ2-7	TRBV3-1	few	TRBD1	CASSRDSRFSYEQYF	TGTGCCAGCAGTCGGGACAGCCGCTTCTCCTACGAGCAGTACTTC
TRBJ2-7	TRBV7-2	once	.	CASSWAGPGTANSYEQYF	TGCGCCAGCAGCTGGGCGGGACCCGGGACAGCAAACTCCTACGAGCAGTACTTC
TRBJ1-6	TRBV14	few	.	CASSQDSTSSPLHF	TGTGCCAGCAGCCAAGATAGTACGAGTTCACCCCTCCACTTT
TRBJ2-2	TRBV5-4	.	.	CASSAPGTSNTGELFF	TGTGCCAGCAGCGCGCCCGGGACGAGCAACACCGGGGAGCTGTTTTTT
TRBJ2-1	TRBV6-1	.	.	CASSEAHREWGNEQFF	TGTGCCAGCAGTGAAGCGCATCGGGAGTGGGGTAATGAGCAGTTCTTC
TRBJ2-7	TRBV7-3	.	.	CASSKWAALSYEQYF	TGTGCCAGTAGTAAGTGGGCAGCTCTTTCCTACGAGCAGTACTTC
TRBJ2-7	TRBV20-1	few	TRBD2	CSAPGLARYEQYF	TGCAGTGCCCCGGGACTAGCGAGGTACGAGCAGTACTTC
TRBJ2-1	TRBV7-2	.	.	CASSVAGNEQFF	TGTGCCAGCAGCGTAGCCGGCAATGAGCAGTTCTTC
TRBJ1-5	TRBV19	few	TRBD1	CASRPPDRAGNQPQHF	TGTGCCAGTAGACCGCCGGACAGGGCGGGCAATCAGCCCCAGCATTTT
TRBJ2-7	TRBV30	many	.	CASLDLTGTKTYEQYF	TGTGCCTCCCTGGACTTAACAGGGACGAAGACCTACGAGCAGTACTTC
TRBJ1-5	TRBV28	many	.	CASRRTLSNQPQHF	TGTGCCAGCAGGCGGACACTGAGTAATCAGCCCCAGCATTTT
TRBJ2-7	TRBV7-2	.	.	CASSQEVFSGYEQYF	TGTGCCAGCAGCCAAGAGGTCTTTAGCGGATACGAGCAGTACTTC
TRBJ1-4	TRBV6-1	few	.	CASSEYGGGTEKLFF	TGTGCCAGCAGTGAATACGGGGGCGGAACCGAAAAACTGTTTTTT
TRBJ2-2	TRBV7-9	.	TRBD2	CASRIRTSENTGELFF	TGTGCCAGCAGAATTCGGACTAGCGAGAACACCGGGGAGCTGTTTTTT
TRBJ2-1	TRBV19	.	TRBD2	CASSKGTSNNNEQFF	TGTGCCAGTAGCAAAGGGACTAGCAATAACAATGAGCAGTTCTTC
TRBJ2-3	TRBV24-1	few	TRBD2	CATSDVAGSGGATDTQYF	TGTGCCACCAGTGATGTAGCGGGATCAGGAGGGGCCACAGATACGCAGTATTTT
TRBJ1-5	TRBV18	.	.	CASSPSVNQPQHF	TGTGCCAGCTCACCATCAGTTAATCAGCCCCAGCATTTT
TRBJ1-1	TRBV18	.	.	CASSFGTRNTEAFF	TGTGCCAGCTCTTTCGGGACGCGGAACACTGAAGCTTTCTTT
TRBJ1-1	TRBV6-1	.	.	CASSLYQGHTEAFF	TGTGCCAGCAGTTTATATCAGGGGCACACTGAAGCTTTCTTT
TRBJ1-2	TRBV19	.	.	CASSEANLGGYTF	TGTGCCAGTAGTGAAGCCAATTTAGGTGGCTACACCTTC
TRBJ2-3	TRBV11-3	many	.	CASSLAGRSTDTQYF	TGTGCCAGCAGCTTAGCGGGACGGAGCACAGATACGCAGTATTTT
TRBJ2-3	TRBV5-1	.	.	CASSSRDRGTSGDTQYF	TGCGCCAGCAGCTCCCGGGACAGGGGGACTAGCGGAGATACGCAGTATTTT
TRBJ2-1	TRBV2	.	TRBD2	CASSEGRLAGGSGNEQFF	TGTGCCAGCAGTGAGGGGCGGTTAGCGGGAGGGTCTGGCAATGAGCAGTTCTTC
TRBJ2-3	TRBV27	many	TRBD2	CASRGLAASTDTQYF	TGTGCCAGCAGGGGACTAGCGGCTAGCACAGATACGCAGTATTTT
TRBJ1-5	TRBV27	.	TRBD1	CASSLRGGSQPQHF	TGTGCCAGCAGTTTAAGAGGGGGCAGTCAGCCCCAGCATTTT
TRBJ2-1	TRBV5-1	.	.	CASSLVARREQFF	TGCGCCAGCAGCTTGGTGGCAAGGCGTGAGCAGTTCTTC
TRBJ2-2	TRBV20-1	.	.	CSALRSGELFF	TGCAGTGCTTTACGGTCCGGGGAGCTGTTTTTT
TRBJ2-7	TRBV5-1	.	TRBD1	CASSLAGTDEQYF	TGCGCCAGCAGCTTGGCGGGGACAGACGAGCAGTACTTC
TRBJ2-3	TRBV7-9	.	.	CASSAEGLTDTQYF	TGTGCCAGCAGCGCAGAGGGACTCACAGATACGCAGTATTTT
TRBJ2-2	TRBV27	.	.	CASSFGTWGIGELFF	TGTGCCAGCAGTTTCGGTACATGGGGCATCGGGGAGCTGTTTTTT
TRBJ1-1	TRBV7-3	few	.	CASSRTLDTEAFF	TGTGCCAGCAGCCGGACCTTGGACACTGAAGCTTTCTTT
TRBJ2-7	TRBV9	.	.	CASSVDPSYEQYF	TGTGCCAGCAGCGTAGACCCGTCCTACGAGCAGTACTTC
TRBJ2-6	TRBV6-1	.	.	CASSQNRGGANVLTF	TGTGCCAGCAGTCAAAACCGAGGTGGGGCCAACGTCCTGACTTTC